This T cell receptor (beta chain) was observed in a study of cytomegalovirus exposure and HLA in healthy donors. Germline V CDR1 and CDR2: GTSNPN, SVGIG (reference sequence). The CDR3 runs 12 residues. The V gene lost 0 bases and the J gene lost 5 bases, with 7 bases spanning the gap. Turning to this clone: The same CDR3 arises from other DNA sequences in this sample as well.

Sequencing used immunoSEQ multiplex PCR; TCRdb keeps in-frame clones, though not all of them. The table lists 250,000 to 300,000 clones, around 85% of them singletons. This TCR derives from a woman aged 18-30 years in good health and CMV-seronegative. The rearrangement joins TRBV30 to TRBJ2-5, with D uncertain. Sequences were obtained from PBMCs. Here the CDR3 reads CAWSVGRETQYF. The CDR3 DNA follows: TGTGCCTGGAGTGTCGGCAGGGAGACCCAGTACTTC.